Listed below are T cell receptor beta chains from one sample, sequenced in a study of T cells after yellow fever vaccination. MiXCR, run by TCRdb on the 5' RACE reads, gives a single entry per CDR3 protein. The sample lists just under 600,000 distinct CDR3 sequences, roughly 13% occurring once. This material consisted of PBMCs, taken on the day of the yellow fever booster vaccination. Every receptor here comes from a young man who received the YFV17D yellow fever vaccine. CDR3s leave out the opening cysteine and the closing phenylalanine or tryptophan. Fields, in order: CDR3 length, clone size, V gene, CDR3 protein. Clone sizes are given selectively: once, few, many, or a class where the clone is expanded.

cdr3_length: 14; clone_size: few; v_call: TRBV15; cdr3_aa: ATSRVARTSTDTQY
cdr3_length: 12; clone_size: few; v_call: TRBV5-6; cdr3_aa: ASTHFMGSYEQY
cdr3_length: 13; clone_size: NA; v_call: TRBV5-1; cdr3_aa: ASSLDRGTGNTIY
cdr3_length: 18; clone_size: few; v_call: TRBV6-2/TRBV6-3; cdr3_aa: ASSYPPATTGSKLDYGYT
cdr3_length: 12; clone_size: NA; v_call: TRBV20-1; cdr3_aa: SARRAGGRNEQF
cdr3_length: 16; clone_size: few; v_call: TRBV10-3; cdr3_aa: AISEPPRLAGGGDTQY
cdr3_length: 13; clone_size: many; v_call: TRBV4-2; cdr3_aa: ASSQDKAVNQPQH
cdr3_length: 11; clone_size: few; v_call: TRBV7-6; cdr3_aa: ASSLALGRELF
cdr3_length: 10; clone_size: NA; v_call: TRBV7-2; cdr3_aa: ASSPSASEQY
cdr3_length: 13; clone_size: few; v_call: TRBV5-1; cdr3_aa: ASSLGQFDFDIQY
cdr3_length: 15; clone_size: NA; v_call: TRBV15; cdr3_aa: ATSRESQGSGANVLT
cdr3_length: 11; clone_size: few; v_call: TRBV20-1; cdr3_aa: GSRGSGGYEQY
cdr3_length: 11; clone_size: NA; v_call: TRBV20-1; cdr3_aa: SARTILNSPLH
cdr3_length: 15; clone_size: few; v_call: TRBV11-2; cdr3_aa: ASSLVEGTSMAGTQY
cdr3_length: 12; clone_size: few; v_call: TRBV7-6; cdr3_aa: ASSLRGAASEAF
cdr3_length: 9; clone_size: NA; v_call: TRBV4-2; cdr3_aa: ASSREGAQY
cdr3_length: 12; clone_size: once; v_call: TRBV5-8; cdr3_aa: ASVRGSPQETQY
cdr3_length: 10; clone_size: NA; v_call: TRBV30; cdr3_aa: AWSWGTGELF
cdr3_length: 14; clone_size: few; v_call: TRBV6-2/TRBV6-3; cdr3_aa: ASSSPRFSSTGELF
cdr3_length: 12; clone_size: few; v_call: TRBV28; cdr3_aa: ASSRPLGSHEQY
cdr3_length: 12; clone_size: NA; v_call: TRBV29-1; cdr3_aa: SVPQGNPTDTQY
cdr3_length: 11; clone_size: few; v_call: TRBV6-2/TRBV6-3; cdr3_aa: ASSYGPGNEQF
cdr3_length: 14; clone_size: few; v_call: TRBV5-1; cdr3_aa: ASSLAHGRAESEQF
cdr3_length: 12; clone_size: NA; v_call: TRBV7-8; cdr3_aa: ASSLGHNTDTQY
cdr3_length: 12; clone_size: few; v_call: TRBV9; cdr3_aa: ASSLVGGVRELF
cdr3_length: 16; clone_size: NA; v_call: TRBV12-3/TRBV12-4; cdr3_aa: ASSKFETSLVSPYEQY
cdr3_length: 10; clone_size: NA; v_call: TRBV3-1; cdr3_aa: ASSHGNQPQH
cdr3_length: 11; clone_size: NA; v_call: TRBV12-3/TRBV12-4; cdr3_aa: ASTLTRGAEAF
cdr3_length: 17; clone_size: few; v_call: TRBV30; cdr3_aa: AWSVRQAGDWYRPDTQY
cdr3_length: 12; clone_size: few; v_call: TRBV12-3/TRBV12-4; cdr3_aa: ASSLIDRGAEQY
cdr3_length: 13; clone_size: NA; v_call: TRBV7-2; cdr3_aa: ASRLAGTSGYEQY
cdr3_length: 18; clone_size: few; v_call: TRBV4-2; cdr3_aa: ASSHRQGARWDTGADTQY
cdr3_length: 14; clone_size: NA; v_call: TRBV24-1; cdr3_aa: ATSAAAGGTSYEQY
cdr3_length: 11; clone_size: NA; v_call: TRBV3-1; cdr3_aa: ASSAHRVGEQY
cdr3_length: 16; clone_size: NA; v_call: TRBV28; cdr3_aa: ASSDLRGSTLSRGEQY
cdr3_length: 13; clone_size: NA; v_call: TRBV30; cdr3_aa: AWTAARGIADTQY
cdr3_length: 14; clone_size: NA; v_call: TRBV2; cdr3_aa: ASRVQSGSTYNEQF
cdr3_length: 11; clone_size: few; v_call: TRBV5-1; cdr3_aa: ASRGIRNNEQF
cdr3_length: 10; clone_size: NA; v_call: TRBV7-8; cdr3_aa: ASSSWGSEQY
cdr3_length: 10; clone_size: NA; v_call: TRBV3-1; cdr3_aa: ASSQAGRTQY
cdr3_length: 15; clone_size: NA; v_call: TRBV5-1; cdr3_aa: ASSLFSRGVNTGELF
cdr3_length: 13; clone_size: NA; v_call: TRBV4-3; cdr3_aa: ASSQEETSSTEAF
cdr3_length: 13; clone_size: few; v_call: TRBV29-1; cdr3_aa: SVDGQGASGNTIY